This TCR beta chain originates from a study of patients and donors after allogeneic stem cell transplantation. Each CDR3 protein gets one entry after TCRdb re-called the RT-PCR reads with MiXCR. The data show some 150,000 distinct CDR3 sequences, with roughly two fifths seen just once and 40% to 55% held by the top ten. V shed 0 bases, J shed 0 bases, and the junction held 2 bases outside the gene matches. The germline CDR1 and CDR2 sequences are MGHRA and YSYEKL. This CDR3 comprises 16 residues. Sequencing used blood, either unsorted or a sorted T cell fraction (not recorded which). The receptor was derived from a human donor who was either an allogeneic HSCT recipient or a stem cell or donor lymphocyte infusion donor (not recorded which). It is not recorded whose cells these are; they may come from a transplant donor. The chain couples TRBV4-1 to TRBJ2-3; 8 nucleotides agree with TRBD1. CDR3 sequence (DNA): TGCGCCAGCAGCCAAGACAGGGGGCCGAGCACAGATACGCAGTATTTT. Amino acid sequence: CASSQDRGPSTDTQYF.